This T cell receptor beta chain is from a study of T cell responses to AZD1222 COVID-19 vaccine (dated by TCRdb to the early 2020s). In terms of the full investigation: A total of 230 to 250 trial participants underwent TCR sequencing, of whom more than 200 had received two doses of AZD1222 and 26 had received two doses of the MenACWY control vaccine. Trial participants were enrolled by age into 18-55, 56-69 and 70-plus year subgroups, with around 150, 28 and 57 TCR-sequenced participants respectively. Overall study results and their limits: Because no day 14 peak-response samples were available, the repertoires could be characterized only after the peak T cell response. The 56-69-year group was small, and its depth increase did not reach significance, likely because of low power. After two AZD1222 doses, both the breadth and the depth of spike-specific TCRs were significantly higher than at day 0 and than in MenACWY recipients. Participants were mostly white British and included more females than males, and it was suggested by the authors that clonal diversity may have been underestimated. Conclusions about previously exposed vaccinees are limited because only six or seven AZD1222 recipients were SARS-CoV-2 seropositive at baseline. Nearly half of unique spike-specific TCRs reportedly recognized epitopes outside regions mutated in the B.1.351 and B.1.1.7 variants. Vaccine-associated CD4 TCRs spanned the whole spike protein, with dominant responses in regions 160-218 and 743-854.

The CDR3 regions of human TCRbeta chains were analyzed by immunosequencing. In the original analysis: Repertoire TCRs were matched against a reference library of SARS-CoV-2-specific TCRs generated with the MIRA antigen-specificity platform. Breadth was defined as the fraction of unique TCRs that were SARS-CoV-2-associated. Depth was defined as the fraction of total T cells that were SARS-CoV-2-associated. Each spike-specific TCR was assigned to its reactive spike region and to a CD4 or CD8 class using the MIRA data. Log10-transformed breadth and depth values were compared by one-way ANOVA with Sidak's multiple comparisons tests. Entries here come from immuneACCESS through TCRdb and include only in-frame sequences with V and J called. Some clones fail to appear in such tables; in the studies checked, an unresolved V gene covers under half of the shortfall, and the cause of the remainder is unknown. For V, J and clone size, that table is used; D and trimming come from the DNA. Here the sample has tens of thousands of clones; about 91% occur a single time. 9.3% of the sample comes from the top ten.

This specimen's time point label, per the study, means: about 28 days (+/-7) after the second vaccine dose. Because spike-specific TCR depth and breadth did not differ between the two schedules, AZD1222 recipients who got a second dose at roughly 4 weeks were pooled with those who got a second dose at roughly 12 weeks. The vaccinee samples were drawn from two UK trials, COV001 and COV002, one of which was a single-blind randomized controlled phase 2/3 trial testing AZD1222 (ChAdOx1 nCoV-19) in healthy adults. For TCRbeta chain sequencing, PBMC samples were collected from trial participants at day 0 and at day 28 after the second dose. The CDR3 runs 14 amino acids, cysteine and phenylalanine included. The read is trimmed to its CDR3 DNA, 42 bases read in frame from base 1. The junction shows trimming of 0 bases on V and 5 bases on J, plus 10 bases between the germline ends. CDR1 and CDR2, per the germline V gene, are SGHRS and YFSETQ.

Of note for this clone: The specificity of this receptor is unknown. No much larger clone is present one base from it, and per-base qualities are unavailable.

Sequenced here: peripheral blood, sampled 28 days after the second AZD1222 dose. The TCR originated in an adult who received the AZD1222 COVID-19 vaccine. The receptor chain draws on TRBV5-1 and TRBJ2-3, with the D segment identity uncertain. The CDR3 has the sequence CASSLELLGDTQYF. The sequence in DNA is TGCGCCAGCAGCTTGGAGTTGTTGGGAGATACGCAGTATTTT.